One and the same sample provided the 31 T cell receptor beta chains below, sequenced in a study of early T cells in non-severe SARS-CoV-2 infection. TCRdb independently ran MiXCR on the 5' RACE reads; one entry per CDR3 protein. The table records about 44,000 distinct CDR3 sequences, around a quarter of them present only once. The sample was whole blood, taken at baseline. All receptors come from an adult who was a healthcare worker with PCR-confirmed SARS-CoV-2 infection or an uninfected control (not recorded which).

A few counts support this clonotype. The rearrangement uses TRBV14 and TRBJ1-1, with TRBD1 matching over 7 bases. In germline, CDR1 is SGHDN, CDR2 FVKESK. The CDR3 length is 15 residues. V shed 4 bases, J shed 4 bases, and the junction held 9 bases outside the gene matches. The CDR3 here is CASSLPQGEGTEAFF. CDR3 bases: TGTGCCAGCAGCCTCCCCCAGGGGGAAGGCACTGAAGCTTTCTTT.

The chain recombines TRBV30 with TRBJ1-2; weak D call: TRBD1 (5 bases). The CDR3 sequence is 14 residues long. Germline CDR1 GTSNPN, CDR2 SVGIG (reference sequence). V lost 0 bases and J 8 bases, leaving 16 bases between the germline ends. Here the CDR3 DNA reads TGTGCCTGGAGTGTACGGGGGAGGATGGAGGGCTACACCTTC. Translated: CAWSVRGRMEGYTF.

The rearrangement links TRBV11-2 to TRBJ2-2; no clear D. The CDR3 sequence is 12 residues long. The V gene's germline CDR1 is SGHAT and CDR2 FQNNGV. The V end lost 5 bases, the J end lost 3 bases, and 4 bases lay between the germline ends. CDR3 sequence (DNA): TGTGCCAGCAGCCCCTACACCGGGGAGCTGTTTTTT. Translated, it gives CASSPYTGELFF. Using reference TRBV11-2 and TRBJ2-2 for the parts outside the CDR3, the full variable domain is EAGVAQSPRYKIIEKRQSVAFWCNPISGHATLYWYQQILGQGPKLLIQFQNNGVVDDSQLPKDRFSAERLKGVDSTLKIQPAKLEDSAVYLCASSPYTGELFFGEGSRLTVL.

This clonotype was counted a few times. CDR3 region: CASSYSAYGQGSYEQYF. In nucleotides, the CDR3 is TGTGCCAGCAGTTACTCCGCTTACGGACAGGGGTCCTACGAGCAGTACTTC. The chain couples TRBV6-5 to TRBJ2-7; 9 bases line up with TRBD1. The CDR3 runs to 17 residues. The V gene end was trimmed by 0 bases and the J gene end by 1 base; junction bases not matched to a gene: 7. Looked up from germline, CDR1 is MNHEY and CDR2 is SVGAGI.

This sequence joins TRBV6-6 and TRBJ2-2, with D tentatively TRBD1 (6 bases). V was cut by 6 bases and J by 5 bases, with 10 bases left in between. CDR1 and CDR2 from the germline V gene are MNHNY and SVGAGI (reference sequence). The CDR3 runs 13 residues. The CDR3 nucleotides are TGTGCCAGCAGGCCCACAGGGACCGGGGAGCTGTTTTTT. It encodes CASRPTGTGELFF.

This clonotype was observed a few times. The chain uses TRBV27 and TRBJ2-3, with D uncertain. The CDR3 is made up of 14 amino acids. The germline V gene has CDR1 MNHEY and CDR2 SMNVEV (reference sequence). V lost 9 bases to trimming and J lost 3 bases, with 16 bases between them. The CDR3 loop reads CASMIGQGTDTQYF. The CDR3 DNA reads TGTGCCAGTATGATAGGCCAAGGGACAGATACGCAGTATTTT.

This clonotype was observed a handful of times. The chain employs TRBV9 and TRBJ1-1; no reliable D call. V was pared by 0 bases and J by 3 bases, with 9 bases between. Per germline, CDR1 SGDLS and CDR2 YYNGEE. The CDR3 covers 14 residues. The CDR3 here is CASSVEPLHTEAFF. CDR3 bases: TGTGCCAGCAGCGTAGAACCCTTGCACACTGAAGCTTTCTTT.

This clonotype turned up a few times. This chain joins TRBV12-3 or TRBV12-4 and TRBJ1-1; D is unclear. The CDR3 is made up of 15 amino acids. The V and J ends lost 1 base and 0 bases respectively, with 9 bases between them. The CDR3 DNA sequence: TGTGCCAGCAGTTTAGTGCAGGTTCTGAACACTGAAGCTTTCTTT. Translation: CASSLVQVLNTEAFF.

V usage is TRBV20-1 and J usage is TRBJ2-7, with D maybe TRBD2 (6 bases). The CDR3 runs to 15 residues. V was clipped by 6 bases and J by 3 bases, with 21 bases between them. From germline, CDR1 is DFQATT and CDR2 SNEGSKA (reference sequence). The CDR3 DNA sequence: TGCAGTGCGACTAAACCCCTCGGGGGTCGCTACGAGCAGTACTTC. It translates to CSATKPLGGRYEQYF.

This clonotype has a handful of counts. The chain recombines TRBV6-1 with TRBJ1-6, with TRBD1 identical over 9 bases. The CDR3 length is 15 residues. Germline CDR1 and CDR2: MNHNS and SASEGT. V lost 2 bases, J lost 10 bases, and 6 bases stayed unmatched. Written as DNA, the CDR3 is TGTGCCAGCAGTGAATGGGGAACAGGGGGCTCACCCCTCCACTTT. This gives the protein CASSEWGTGGSPLHF.

This clonotype was picked up a small number of times. J is TRBJ1-1 and V is TRBV5-4; TRBD1 agrees at 11 bases. CDR1 and CDR2 from the germline V gene are SGHNT and YYREEE (reference sequence). CDR3 length: 16 residues. Trimming at V came to 4 bases and at J to 4 bases, leaving 9 bases not matched to a gene. The CDR3 sequence is CASSPGTGGRSTEAFF. The CDR3 region has the DNA TGTGCCAGCAGCCCCGGGACAGGGGGTAGGAGCACTGAAGCTTTCTTT.

This chain connects TRBV2 to TRBJ1-4, with 11 bases identical to TRBD1. The germline V gene has CDR1 SNHLY and CDR2 FYNNEI. With 4 bases clipped from V and 6 bases from J, the junction kept 4 bases outside the gene matches. The CDR3 runs to 15 residues. The DNA for the CDR3 is TGTGCCAGCAGTGCGGACAGGGGGCATTATGAAAAACTGTTTTTT. This encodes CASSADRGHYEKLFF.

The chain couples TRBV6-1 to TRBJ2-3; D uncertain. The CDR3 loop spans 12 amino acids. Trimming took off 8 bases at V and 0 bases at J, with 6 bases between the two ends. Germline CDR1 reads MNHNS; CDR2 reads SASEGT. The chain's CDR3 is CASVYSTDTQYF. The CDR3 nucleotides read TGTGCCAGCGTATATAGCACAGATACGCAGTATTTT.

This clonotype was detected many times. CDR3 nucleotides: TGTGCCAGCAGTCCCGCAGGACTTCCGCGGGATGGCTACACCTTC. Encoded protein: CASSPAGLPRDGYTF. The chain has TRBV27 and TRBJ1-2; the D is unclear. In germline, CDR1 is MNHEY, CDR2 SMNVEV (reference sequence). The V end lost 5 bases, the J end lost 6 bases, and 19 bases lay between the germline ends. The CDR3 runs 15 residues.

The chain combines TRBV5-1 with TRBJ2-3, with unresolved D. The germline CDR1 and CDR2 sequences are SGHRS and YFSETQ. The CDR3 sequence is 11 residues long. Trimming pared 2 bases from V and 6 bases from J, leaving 4 bases between. CDR3 in amino acids: CASSFRDTQYF. The CDR3 DNA reads as TGCGCCAGCAGCTTCAGGGATACGCAGTATTTT.

This rearrangement joins TRBV10-3 to TRBJ2-5; no clear D gene. This CDR3 has 16 amino acids. Trimming shortened V by 0 bases and J by 2 bases, and 13 bases separated the two germline ends. CDR1 and CDR2 (germline): ENHRY, SYGVKD. The CDR3 spells CAISESGQNTQETQYF. CDR3 coding DNA: TGTGCCATCAGTGAGTCCGGGCAGAACACACAAGAGACCCAGTACTTC.

The chain has TRBV6-6 and TRBJ1-2; a weak D match, TRBD1 (5 bases). Trimming shortened V by 7 bases and J by 3 bases, and 12 bases separated the two germline ends. CDR3 length equals 13 residues. Germline V CDR1 and CDR2: MNHNY, SVGAGI (reference sequence). The CDR3 region has the DNA TGTGCCAGCACTTTAGAAGGGGACTATGGCTACACCTTC. The encoded protein is CASTLEGDYGYTF.

In its sample, this clonotype was seen a few times. The chain links TRBV6-5 to TRBJ2-7; D is possibly TRBD2 (5 bases). V was clipped by 5 bases and J by 6 bases, with 8 bases between them. Germline V gene lookup returns CDR1 MNHEY and CDR2 SVGAGI. This CDR3 comprises 11 residues. The CDR3 DNA reads TGTGCCAGCAGTACCGCGGGCGAGCAGTACTTC. It specifies CASSTAGEQYF.

The table lists this clonotype with a few counts. V is TRBV2 and J is TRBJ1-5; D perhaps matches TRBD1 (5 bases). Trimming shortened V by 7 bases and J by 2 bases, and 15 bases separated the two germline ends. The CDR3 spans 15 residues. Looked up from germline, CDR1 is SNHLY and CDR2 is FYNNEI. The CDR3 DNA sequence: TGTGCCAGCACCCTCAGGGTGGCAGGCAATCAGCCCCAGCATTTT. Translating it yields CASTLRVAGNQPQHF.

This clonotype has a handful of counts. This chain connects TRBV12-3 or TRBV12-4 to TRBJ1-3, with TRBD1 as a possible D gene (6 bases). This CDR3 is built from 14 residues. Trimming took 9 bases from V and 0 from J, leaving 12 bases between them. CDR3 sequence: CASPDSSSGNTIYF. DNA of the CDR3: TGTGCCAGTCCGGACAGCAGCTCTGGAAACACCATATATTTT.

This clonotype showed up just a few times. J is TRBJ2-3 and V is TRBV3-1; the D is unclear. This CDR3 has 13 amino acids. Germline values: CDR1 LGHDT, CDR2 YNNKEL (reference sequence). Trimming pared 0 bases from V and 4 bases from J, leaving 5 bases between. CDR3 nucleotides: TGTGCCAGCAGCCAAGATTTCGCAGATACGCAGTATTTT. This codes for CASSQDFADTQYF.

This clonotype occurred many times. V gene TRBV7-9 combines with J gene TRBJ1-1, with unresolved D. The CDR3 is 11 amino acids. CDR1 SEHNR and CDR2 FQNEAQ come from the germline V gene (reference sequence). Trimming took 5 bases from V and 7 from J, leaving 8 bases between them. The chain's CDR3 is CASSAEIEAFF. The DNA of the CDR3 is TGTGCCAGCAGCGCGGAGATTGAAGCTTTCTTT.

The chain combines TRBV7-9 with TRBJ1-5; 8 nucleotides align to TRBD1. The CDR3 is made up of 15 amino acids. The V and J ends lost 2 bases and 3 bases, in that order; junction bases with no gene match: 3. CDR1 is SEHNR and CDR2 is FQNEAQ in the germline V gene (reference sequence). CDR3 sequence: CASSLSGQDNQPQHF. For the CDR3, the DNA is TGTGCCAGCAGCTTATCGGGACAGGACAATCAGCCCCAGCATTTT. Supplemented by reference TRBV7-9 and TRBJ1-5, the full variable domain reads DTGVSQNPRHKITKRGQNVTFRCDPISEHNRLYWYRQTLGQGPEFLTYFQNEAQLEKSRLLSDRFSAERPKGSFSTLEIQRTEQGDSAMYLCASSLSGQDNQPQHFGDGTRLSIL.

This clonotype was seen a few times. The genes are TRBV3-1 and TRBJ2-1; D not certain. Germline CDR1 is LGHDT and CDR2 is YNNKEL (reference sequence). This CDR3 spans 10 amino acids. V lost 8 bases and J 5 bases, leaving 4 bases between the germline ends. CDR3 residues: CASGDNEQFF. CDR3 coding DNA: TGTGCCAGCGGGGACAATGAGCAGTTCTTC.

This rearrangement joins TRBV6-6 to TRBJ1-6; a weak D match, TRBD1 (5 bases). Deletions cut 0 bases from V and 0 bases from J, with 9 bases between. Germline CDR1 is MNHNY and CDR2 is SVGAGI (reference sequence). There are 17 residues in the CDR3. In nucleotides, the CDR3 is TGTGCCAGCAGTTACTCGATGGGGGGCTCCTATAATTCACCCCTCCACTTT. It translates to CASSYSMGGSYNSPLHF.

This clonotype was detected a few times. The chain joins TRBV20-1 to TRBJ2-7; 8 nucleotides match TRBD2. Germline values: CDR1 DFQATT, CDR2 SNEGSKA (reference sequence). V trimming: 6 bases; J trimming: 2 bases; junction bases outside the gene matches: 6. The CDR3 spans 13 residues. CDR3 residues: CSAWSGGTYEQYF. Here the CDR3 DNA reads TGCAGTGCATGGAGCGGGGGAACCTACGAGCAGTACTTC.

The J gene is TRBJ1-1, the V gene TRBV27; unclear D gene. Trimming shortened V by 4 bases and J by 11 bases, and 5 bases separated the two germline ends. The CDR3 has 9 residues. The germline CDR1 and CDR2 sequences are MNHEY and SMNVEV (reference sequence). CDR3 coding DNA: TGTGCCAGCAGTTCCCCCGCTTTCTTT. Translating it yields CASSSPAFF.

The chain recombines TRBV20-1 with TRBJ1-2; D perhaps matches TRBD1 (6 bases). In germline, CDR1 is DFQATT, CDR2 SNEGSKA (reference sequence). This CDR3 is built from 14 residues. The V end was cut by 3 bases, the J end by 8 bases, with 19 bases between. Here the CDR3 reads CSARLSLDRHGYTF. The CDR3 coding sequence is TGCAGTGCTAGGCTTTCGCTTGACAGGCACGGCTACACCTTC.

The CDR3 is CASSLDRLRKFF. In DNA, the CDR3 is TGTGCCAGCAGCTTAGATCGGCTACGGAAGTTCTTC. The chain links TRBV11-2 to TRBJ2-1, with D unresolved. The CDR3 spans 12 residues. Trimming removed 0 bases from V and 14 bases from J, with 11 bases in between. The V gene's germline CDR1 is SGHAT and CDR2 FQNNGV. Together with reference TRBV11-2 and TRBJ2-1, the CDR3 gives the full variable domain: EAGVAQSPRYKIIEKRQSVAFWCNPISGHATLYWYQQILGQGPKLLIQFQNNGVVDDSQLPKDRFSAERLKGVDSTLKIQPAKLEDSAVYLCASSLDRLRKFFGPGTRLTVL.

V and J are TRBV7-9 and TRBJ2-1, with 7 bases matching TRBD2. Germline V gives CDR1 SEHNR, CDR2 FQNEAQ (reference sequence). J gave up 2 bases and V 3 bases, and 7 bases lay outside the gene matches. The CDR3 has 16 residues. CDR3 amino acids: CASSFLMLAAYNEQFF. CDR3 DNA: TGTGCCAGCAGCTTCCTTATGCTAGCGGCCTACAATGAGCAGTTCTTC.

This clonotype was found a few times. The chain recombines TRBV25-1 with TRBJ2-7; no clear D. Germline loops: CDR1 MGHDK, CDR2 SYGVNS. The CDR3 sequence is 10 residues long. V lost 4 bases, J lost 6 bases, and 4 bases lay in between. The CDR3 sequence: CASSGAEQYF. The CDR3 DNA follows: TGTGCCAGCAGTGGAGCCGAGCAGTACTTC.